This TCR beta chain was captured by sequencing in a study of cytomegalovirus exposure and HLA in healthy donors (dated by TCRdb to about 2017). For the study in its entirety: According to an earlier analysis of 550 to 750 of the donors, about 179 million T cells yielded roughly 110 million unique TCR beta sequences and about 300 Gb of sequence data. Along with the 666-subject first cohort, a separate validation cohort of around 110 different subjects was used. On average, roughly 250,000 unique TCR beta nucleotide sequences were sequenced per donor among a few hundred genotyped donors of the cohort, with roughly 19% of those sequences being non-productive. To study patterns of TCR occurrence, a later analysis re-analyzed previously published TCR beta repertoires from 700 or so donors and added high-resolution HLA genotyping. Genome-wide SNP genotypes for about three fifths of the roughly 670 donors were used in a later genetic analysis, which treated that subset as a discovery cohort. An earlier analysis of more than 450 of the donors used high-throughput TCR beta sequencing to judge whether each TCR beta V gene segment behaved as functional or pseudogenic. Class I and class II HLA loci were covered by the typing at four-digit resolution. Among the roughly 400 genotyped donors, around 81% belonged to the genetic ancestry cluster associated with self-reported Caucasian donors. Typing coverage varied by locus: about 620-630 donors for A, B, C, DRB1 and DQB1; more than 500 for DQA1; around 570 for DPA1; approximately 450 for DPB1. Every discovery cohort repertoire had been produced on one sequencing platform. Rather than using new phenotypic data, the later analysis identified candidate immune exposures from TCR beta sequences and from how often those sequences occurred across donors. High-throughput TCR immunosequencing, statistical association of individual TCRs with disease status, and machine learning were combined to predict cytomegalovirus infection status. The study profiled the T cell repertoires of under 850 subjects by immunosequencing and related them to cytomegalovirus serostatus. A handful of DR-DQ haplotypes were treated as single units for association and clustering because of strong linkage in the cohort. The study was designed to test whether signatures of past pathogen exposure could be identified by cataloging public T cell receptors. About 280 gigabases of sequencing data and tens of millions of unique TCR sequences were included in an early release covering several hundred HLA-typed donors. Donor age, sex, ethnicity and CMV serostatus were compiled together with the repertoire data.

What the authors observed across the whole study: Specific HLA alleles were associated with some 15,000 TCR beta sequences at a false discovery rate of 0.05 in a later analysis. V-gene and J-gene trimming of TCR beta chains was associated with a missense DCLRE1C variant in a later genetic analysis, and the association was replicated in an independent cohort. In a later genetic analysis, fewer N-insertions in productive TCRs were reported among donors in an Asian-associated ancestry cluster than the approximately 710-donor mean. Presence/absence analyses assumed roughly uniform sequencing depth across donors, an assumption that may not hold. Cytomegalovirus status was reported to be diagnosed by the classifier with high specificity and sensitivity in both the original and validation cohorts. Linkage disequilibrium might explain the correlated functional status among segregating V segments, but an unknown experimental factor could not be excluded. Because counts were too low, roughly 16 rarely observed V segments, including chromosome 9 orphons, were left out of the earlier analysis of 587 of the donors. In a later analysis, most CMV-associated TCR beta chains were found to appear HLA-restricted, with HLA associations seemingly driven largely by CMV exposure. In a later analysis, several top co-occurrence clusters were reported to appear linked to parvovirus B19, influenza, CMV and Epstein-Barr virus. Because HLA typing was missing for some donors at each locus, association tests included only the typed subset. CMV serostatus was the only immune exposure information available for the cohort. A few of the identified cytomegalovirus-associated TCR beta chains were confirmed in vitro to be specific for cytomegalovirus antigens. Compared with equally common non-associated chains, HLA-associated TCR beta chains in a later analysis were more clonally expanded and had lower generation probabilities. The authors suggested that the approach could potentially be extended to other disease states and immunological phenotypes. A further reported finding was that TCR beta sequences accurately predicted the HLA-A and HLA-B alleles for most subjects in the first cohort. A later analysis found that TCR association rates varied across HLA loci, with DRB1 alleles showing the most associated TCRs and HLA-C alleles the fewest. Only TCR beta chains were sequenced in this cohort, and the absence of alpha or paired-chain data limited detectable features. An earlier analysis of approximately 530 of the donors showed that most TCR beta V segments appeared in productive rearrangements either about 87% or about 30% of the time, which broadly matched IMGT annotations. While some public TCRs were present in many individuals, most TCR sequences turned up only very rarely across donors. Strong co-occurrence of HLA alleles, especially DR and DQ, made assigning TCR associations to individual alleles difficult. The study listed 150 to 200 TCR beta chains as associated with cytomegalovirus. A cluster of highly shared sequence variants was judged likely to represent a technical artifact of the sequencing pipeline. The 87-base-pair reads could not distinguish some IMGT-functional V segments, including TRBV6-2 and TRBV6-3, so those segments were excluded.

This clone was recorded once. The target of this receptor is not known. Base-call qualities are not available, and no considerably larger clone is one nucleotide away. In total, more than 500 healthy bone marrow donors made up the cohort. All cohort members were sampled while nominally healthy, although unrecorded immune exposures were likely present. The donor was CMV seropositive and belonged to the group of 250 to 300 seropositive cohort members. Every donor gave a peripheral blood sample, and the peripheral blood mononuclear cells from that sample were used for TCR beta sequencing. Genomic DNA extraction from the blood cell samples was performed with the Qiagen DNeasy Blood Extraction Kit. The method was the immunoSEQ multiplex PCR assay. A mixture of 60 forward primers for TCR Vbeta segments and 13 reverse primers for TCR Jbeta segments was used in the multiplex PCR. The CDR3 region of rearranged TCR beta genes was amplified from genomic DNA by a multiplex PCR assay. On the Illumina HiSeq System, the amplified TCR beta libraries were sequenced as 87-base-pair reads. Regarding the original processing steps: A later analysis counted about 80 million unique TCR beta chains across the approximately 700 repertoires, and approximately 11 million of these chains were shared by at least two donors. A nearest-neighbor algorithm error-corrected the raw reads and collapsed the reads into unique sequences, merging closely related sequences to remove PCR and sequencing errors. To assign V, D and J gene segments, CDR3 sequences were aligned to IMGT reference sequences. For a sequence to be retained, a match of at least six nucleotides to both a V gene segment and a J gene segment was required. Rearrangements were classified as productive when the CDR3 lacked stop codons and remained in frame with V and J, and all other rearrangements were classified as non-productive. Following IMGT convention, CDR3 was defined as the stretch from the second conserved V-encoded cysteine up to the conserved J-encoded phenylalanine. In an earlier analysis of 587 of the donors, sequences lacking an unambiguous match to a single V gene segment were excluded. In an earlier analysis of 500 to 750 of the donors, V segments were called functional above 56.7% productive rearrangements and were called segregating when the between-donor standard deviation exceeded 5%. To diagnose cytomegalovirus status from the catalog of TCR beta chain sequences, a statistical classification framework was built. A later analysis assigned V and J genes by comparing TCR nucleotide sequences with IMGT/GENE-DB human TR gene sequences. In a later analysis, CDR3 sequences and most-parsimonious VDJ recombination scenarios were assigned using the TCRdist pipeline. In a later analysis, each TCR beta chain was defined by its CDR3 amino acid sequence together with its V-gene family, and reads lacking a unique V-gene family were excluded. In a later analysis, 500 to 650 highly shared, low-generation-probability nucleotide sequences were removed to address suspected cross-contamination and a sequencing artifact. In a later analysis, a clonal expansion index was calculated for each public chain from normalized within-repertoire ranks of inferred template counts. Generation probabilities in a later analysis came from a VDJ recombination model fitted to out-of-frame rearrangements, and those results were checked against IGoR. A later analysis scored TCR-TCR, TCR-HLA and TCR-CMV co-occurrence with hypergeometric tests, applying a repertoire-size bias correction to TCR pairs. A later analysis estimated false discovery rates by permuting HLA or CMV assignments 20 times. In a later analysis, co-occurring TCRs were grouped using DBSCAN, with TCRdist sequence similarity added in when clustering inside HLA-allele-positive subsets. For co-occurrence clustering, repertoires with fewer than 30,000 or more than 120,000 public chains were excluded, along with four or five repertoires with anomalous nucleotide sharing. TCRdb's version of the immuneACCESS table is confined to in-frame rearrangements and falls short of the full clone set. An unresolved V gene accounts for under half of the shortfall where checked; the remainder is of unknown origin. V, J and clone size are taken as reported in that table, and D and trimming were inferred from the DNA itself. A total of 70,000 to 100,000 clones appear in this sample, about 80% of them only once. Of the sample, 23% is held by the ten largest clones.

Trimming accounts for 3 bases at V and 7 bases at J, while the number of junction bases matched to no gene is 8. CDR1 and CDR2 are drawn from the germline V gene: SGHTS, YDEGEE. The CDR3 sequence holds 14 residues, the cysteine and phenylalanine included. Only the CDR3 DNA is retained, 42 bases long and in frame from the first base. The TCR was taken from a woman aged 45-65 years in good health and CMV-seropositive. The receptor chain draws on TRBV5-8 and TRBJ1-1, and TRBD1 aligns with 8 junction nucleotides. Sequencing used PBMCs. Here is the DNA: TGTGCCAGCAGCTCCACAGGACAGGGCTTTGAAGCTTTCTTT. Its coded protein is CASSSTGQGFEAFF. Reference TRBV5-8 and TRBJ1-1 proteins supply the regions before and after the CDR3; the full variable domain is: EAGVTQSPTHLIKTRGQQATLRCSPISGHTSVYWYQQALGLGLQFLLWYDEGEERNRGNFPPRFSGRQFPNYSSELNVNALELEDSALYLCASSSTGQGFEAFFGQGTRLTVV.